This T cell receptor (beta chain) came from a study of tumor-infiltrating lymphocytes in oesophageal squamous cell carcinoma. Germline loops: CDR1 SGHTA, CDR2 FQGNSA. V gave up 5 bases and J gave up 6 bases; unmatched junction bases: 5. This CDR3 has 14 amino acids. One entry per CDR3 protein, called by TCRdb with MiXCR from the PCR reads. The sample carries 9,500 to 15,000 distinct CDR3 sequences, roughly 50% recorded once. This rearrangement joins TRBV7-2 to TRBJ2-2; 8 bases agree with TRBD1. The sequence derives from a female donor with esophageal squamous cell carcinoma. Sample: esophageal tumor tissue. CDR3 coding DNA: TGTGCCAGCAGCCGCGGACAGGGCGCCGGGGAGCTGTTTTTT. Protein sequence: CASSRGQGAGELFF.